The T cell receptor (beta chain) described here comes from a study of T-cell reconstitution after alpha-beta-depleted transplantation in children. General study results and limits: Most T-cell counts and diversity one year after the transplant came from T cells that were newly produced. The origin of high day-60 TCRbeta diversity in some patients lay in surviving recipient T cells and thymic progenitors. Reported findings indicate that, about two months after transplant, alpha-beta T cells came from several hundred expanded clones, which were derived from non-depleted graft cells.

TCRbeta library construction was performed incorporating unique molecular identifiers. TCRdb processed the PCR reads anew with MiXCR; each CDR3 protein has one entry. The table records around 270,000 distinct CDR3 sequences, about 7.3% of them present only once. This clonotype was seen many times. The antigen is unknown. This receptor was obtained from a female patient aged 2-9 years who had a stem cell transplant for Fanconi anemia, so the T cells may come from the graft donor. Material: peripheral blood, obtained 360 days after TCRalphabeta/CD19-depleted stem cell transplant.

In DNA, the CDR3 is TGTGCCAGCAGTTACACGATAGTCTCAGGGTGGTACAATGAGCAGTTCTTC. Translation gives CASSYTIVSGWYNEQFF. This chain connects TRBV6-5 to TRBJ2-1; D possibly corresponds to TRBD1 (5 bases). The length of the CDR3 is 17 residues. V was cut by 2 bases and J by 4 bases, with 18 bases left in between. Germline V gene sequence: CDR1 MNHEY, CDR2 SVGAGI.